These 24 T cell receptor beta chains were sequenced from one sample in a study of T cells in Graves' hyperthyroidism and ophthalmopathy. Amplified TCR beta CDR3 regions derived from RNA transcripts. The primer set for the first-round RT-PCR of the TCR CDR3 was HTBI. TCRdb redid the calling of the multiplex PCR reads with MiXCR, one entry per CDR3 protein. Among 400,000 to 500,000 distinct CDR3 sequences, roughly an eighth were seen once, and the ten largest hold around 5.3%. The sequenced sample consisted of blood. The receptors were sampled from a woman younger than 30 with Graves' hyperthyroidism.

This clonotype was detected ten times or more. The chain joins TRBV12-5 to TRBJ2-1, with 8 bases matching TRBD2. V shed 6 bases and J 2 bases; nucleotides not matched to a gene: 3. This CDR3 has 14 residues. Germline CDR1 reads LGHNT; CDR2 reads FRNRAP. The CDR3 nucleotides are TGTGCTAGTGGGCGGGAGGCTGCCTACAATGAGCAGTTCTTC. This gives the protein CASGREAAYNEQFF.

In its sample, this clonotype was seen many times. The gene calls are TRBV28 and TRBJ1-4; D might be TRBD1 (5 bases). The ends were cut back, 10 bases at V and 8 bases at J, with 17 bases in the middle. Germline CDR1 and CDR2: MDHEN and SYDVKM. The CDR3 runs 13 residues. The CDR3 DNA follows: TGTGCCATCCAAGACAGCTATGGCGAAAAACTGTTTTTT. Encoded protein: CAIQDSYGEKLFF.

The gene calls are TRBV20-1 and TRBJ2-3; 10 positions agree with TRBD2. Losses at the gene ends were 5 bases for V and 4 bases for J; bases not matched to a gene: 3. This CDR3 is built from 13 residues. The germline CDR1 and CDR2 sequences are DFQATT and SNEGSKA (reference sequence). The CDR3 here is CSASLAGADTQYF. DNA of the CDR3: TGCAGTGCTTCCCTAGCGGGAGCAGATACGCAGTATTTT.

At least ten counts were recorded for this clonotype. V is TRBV20-1 and J is TRBJ2-7, with a possible D match to TRBD2 (5 bases). The germline gives CDR1 DFQATT, CDR2 SNEGSKA (reference sequence). CDR3 length: 15 residues. Trimming removed 4 bases from V and 1 base from J, with 17 bases in between. The CDR3 coding sequence is TGCAGTGCTAACCCAGCCGGGCTAGCTTCCTACGAGCAGTACTTC. Translation gives CSANPAGLASYEQYF.

In this sample, this clonotype turned up many times. The CDR3 sequence is CASSLSRSYGYTF. The CDR3 DNA reads as TGTGCCAGCAGTTTATCGAGGTCGTATGGCTACACCTTC. The V call is TRBV28, the J call TRBJ1-2; no definite D call. CDR1 and CDR2 from the germline V gene are MDHEN and SYDVKM. V lost 1 base, J lost 5 bases, and 8 bases lay in between. The CDR3 totals 13 residues.

The rearrangement uses TRBV7-2 and TRBJ2-2; possibly TRBD1 for D (6 bases). V lost 6 bases and J 6 bases, leaving 11 bases between the germline ends. This CDR3 has 13 residues. Germline V gives CDR1 SGHTA, CDR2 FQGNSA. CDR3 sequence reads: CASRGQAPGELFF. CDR3 in DNA: TGTGCCAGCAGGGGACAAGCCCCCGGGGAGCTGTTTTTT.

This clonotype was counted ten times or more. The chain has TRBV6-5 and TRBJ1-1; no clear D gene. The CDR3 runs 13 residues. Per germline, CDR1 MNHEY and CDR2 SVGAGI. Trimming cost V 0 bases and J 9 bases, with 11 bases left between them. The CDR3 region is CASSYSAQQKAFF. CDR3 nucleotide sequence: TGTGCCAGCAGTTACTCAGCCCAGCAAAAAGCTTTCTTT.

At least ten counts were recorded for this clonotype. The chain recombines TRBV3-1 with TRBJ1-1; the D gene is possibly TRBD1 (5 bases). V was shortened by 6 bases and J by 3 bases, with 14 bases between the two germline ends. This CDR3 comprises 14 residues. The germline V gene encodes CDR1 LGHDT and CDR2 YNNKEL (reference sequence). The CDR3 sequence: CASSVGREDTEAFF. The DNA for the CDR3 is TGTGCCAGCAGTGTCGGCAGGGAAGACACTGAAGCTTTCTTT.

This clonotype was counted at least ten times. V gene TRBV20-1 combines with J gene TRBJ2-7; 8 bases match TRBD2. This CDR3 comprises 14 residues. V was pared by 6 bases and J by 5 bases, with 12 bases of the junction left unmatched. Germline CDR1 and CDR2: DFQATT and SNEGSKA (reference sequence). The CDR3 here is CSAPIGREADEQYF. Written as DNA, the CDR3 is TGCAGTGCACCGATAGGGCGGGAGGCTGACGAGCAGTACTTC.

This clonotype came up many times. The chain employs TRBV20-1 and TRBJ2-2; 10 bases are a match to TRBD1. Per germline, CDR1 DFQATT and CDR2 SNEGSKA (reference sequence). The V segment lost 3 bases and the J segment 4 bases; nucleotides outside the gene matches: 5. The CDR3 covers 15 residues. The CDR3 DNA follows: TGCAGTGCTAGGACAGGGGGCGCGGGCACCGGGGAGCTGTTTTTT. It codes for CSARTGGAGTGELFF.

In DNA form, the CDR3 reads TGTGCCAGCAGTGGTGGCCGGCTGAACACTGAAGCTTTCTTT. Amino acids: CASSGGRLNTEAFF. The V and J genes are TRBV2 and TRBJ1-1; no definite D call. The CDR3 contains 14 residues. CDR1 and CDR2 (germline): SNHLY, FYNNEI. V was pared by 4 bases and J by 0 bases, with 9 bases between. Complete variable domain (other parts from reference TRBV2 and TRBJ1-1): EPEVTQTPSHQVTQMGQEVILRCVPISNHLYFYWYRQILGQKVEFLVSFYNNEISEKSEIFDDQFSVERPDGSNFTLKIRSTKLEDSAMYFCASSGGRLNTEAFFGQGTRLTVV.

The table lists this clonotype with a few counts. V gene TRBV7-9 combines with J gene TRBJ1-2, with D tentatively TRBD1 (5 bases). Deletions cut 0 bases from V and 3 bases from J, with 17 bases between. Germline CDR1 SEHNR, CDR2 FQNEAQ (reference sequence). The CDR3 loop spans 17 amino acids. CDR3: CASSLAVYRKGDYGYTF. CDR3 coding DNA: TGTGCCAGCAGCTTAGCAGTCTACCGAAAAGGGGACTATGGCTACACCTTC.

In regard to this clonotype: This may stem from a read error, because a much larger clone lies one nucleotide away. This chain joins TRBV20-1 and TRBJ2-5; 11 bases line up with TRBD2. This CDR3 has 17 amino acids. CDR1 and CDR2 (germline): DFQATT, SNEGSKA (reference sequence). V was clipped by 7 bases and J by 3 bases; unmatched bases: 16. The CDR3 reads CSVGPTLGLAGEETQYF. CDR3 bases: TGCAGTGTTGGACCAACCCTCGGACTAGCGGGCGAAGAGACCCAGTACTTC.

This clonotype has ten or more counts. The V and J genes are TRBV28 and TRBJ1-1, with 8 bases lining up with TRBD1. Germline trimming cut 7 bases from V and 1 base from J; bases unmatched to any gene: 2. Germline V lookup: CDR1 MDHEN, CDR2 SYDVKM. The CDR3 has 13 amino acids. The CDR3 sequence is CASIDRGNTEAFF. The CDR3 nucleotides are TGTGCCAGCATAGACAGGGGGAACACTGAAGCTTTCTTT.

This clonotype came up many times. The gene calls are TRBV7-2 and TRBJ1-1; D gene ambiguous. This CDR3 spans 15 amino acids. Germline loops: CDR1 SGHTA, CDR2 FQGNSA. V was cut by 2 bases and J by 0 bases, with 10 bases left in between. The CDR3 loop reads CASSLSRDLNTEAFF. The CDR3 region has the DNA TGTGCCAGCAGCTTATCTCGGGATTTGAACACTGAAGCTTTCTTT.

This clonotype has just a few counts. This rearrangement joins TRBV9 to TRBJ2-2; TRBD2 is a possible D gene (5 bases). This CDR3 has 13 residues. Deletions cut 4 bases from V and 6 bases from J, with 10 bases between. Germline values: CDR1 SGDLS, CDR2 YYNGEE. The CDR3 coding sequence is TGTGCCAGCAGCCCGGTGGAGGCCGGGGAGCTGTTTTTT. Translated: CASSPVEAGELFF. The complete variable domain, with remaining parts taken from reference TRBV9 and TRBJ2-2, reads DSGVTQTPKHLITATGQRVTLRCSPRSGDLSVYWYQQSLDQGLQFLIQYYNGEERAKGNILERFSAQQFPDLHSELNLSSLELGDSALYFCASSPVEAGELFFGEGSRLTVL.

This clonotype came up many times. J is TRBJ2-2 and V is TRBV20-1; D is unresolved. V was trimmed by 2 bases and J by 0 bases, leaving 13 bases between them. The CDR3 loop spans 16 amino acids. From germline, CDR1 is DFQATT and CDR2 SNEGSKA (reference sequence). In DNA, the CDR3 is TGCAGTGCTAGAAATGGTAAAGATTCGAACACCGGGGAGCTGTTTTTT. This translates into CSARNGKDSNTGELFF.

This clonotype came up many times. This chain links TRBV11-2 with TRBJ2-3; perhaps TRBD1 as D (6 bases). Trimming shortened V by 1 base and J by 6 bases, and 11 bases separated the two germline ends. The CDR3 has 14 residues. Germline V gene sequence: CDR1 SGHAT, CDR2 FQNNGV. DNA of the CDR3: TGTGCCAGCAGCTTAGTGGGGGCCAGGGATACGCAGTATTTT. Residues: CASSLVGARDTQYF. Filled out from reference TRBV11-2 and TRBJ2-3, the complete variable domain reads EAGVAQSPRYKIIEKRQSVAFWCNPISGHATLYWYQQILGQGPKLLIQFQNNGVVDDSQLPKDRFSAERLKGVDSTLKIQPAKLEDSAVYLCASSLVGARDTQYFGPGTRLTVL.

Many counts were recorded for this clonotype. For the CDR3, the DNA is TGTGCCAGCAGCTTAGTACTAGCGGGAGAGGGCACAGATACGCAGTATTTT. It specifies CASSLVLAGEGTDTQYF. This rearrangement joins TRBV7-2 to TRBJ2-3; TRBD2 aligns across 11 bases. The CDR3 is made up of 17 amino acids. V trimming: 1 base; J trimming: 1 base; junction bases outside the gene matches: 4. Germline CDR1 and CDR2: SGHTA and FQGNSA.

The genes are TRBV6-9 and TRBJ2-5, with D uncertain. The CDR3 has 13 amino acids. With 2 bases removed from V and 5 bases from J, the gap between germline ends came to 9 bases. Germline values: CDR1 MNHGY, CDR2 SVAAGI. The CDR3 reads CASSYLVDETQYF. The CDR3 nucleotides are TGTGCCAGCAGTTATCTGGTTGATGAGACCCAGTACTTC.

This clonotype was counted at least ten times. The V gene is TRBV6-5, the J gene TRBJ2-1, with TRBD2 matching 9 bases. The CDR3 loop spans 15 amino acids. V lost 4 bases, J lost 6 bases, and 7 bases stayed unmatched. Germline loops: CDR1 MNHEY, CDR2 SVGAGI. The CDR3 loop is CASSFSGRSRNEQFF. The CDR3 DNA follows: TGTGCCAGCAGTTTCAGCGGGAGGTCCCGCAATGAGCAGTTCTTC.

This clonotype has a count of ten or more. The chain combines TRBV12-3 or TRBV12-4 with TRBJ2-4; 11 bases are a match to TRBD2. The length of the CDR3 is 15 residues. The junction had 4 bases not matched to a gene; V was cut back by 4 bases and J by 5 bases. DNA of the CDR3: TGTGCCAGCAGTTCGGTACTAGCGGGGGAAAACATTCAGTACTTC. Its protein product is CASSSVLAGENIQYF.

Many counts were recorded for this clonotype. The chain combines TRBV4-1 with TRBJ2-3; D gene ambiguous. The CDR3 runs 15 residues. Trimming shortened V by 3 bases and J by 0 bases, and 10 bases separated the two germline ends. The germline V gene has CDR1 MGHRA and CDR2 YSYEKL. CDR3 sequence: CASSQSPASTDTQYF. In DNA form, the CDR3 reads TGCGCCAGCAGCCAGTCCCCCGCTAGCACAGATACGCAGTATTTT.

This chain joins TRBV5-6 and TRBJ1-6, with 7 positions matching TRBD1. The CDR3 has 16 residues. V lost 0 bases to trimming and J lost 9 bases; unmatched junction nucleotides: 9. The germline gives CDR1 SGHDT, CDR2 YYEEEE. CDR3 sequence (DNA): TGTGCCAGCAGCTTGGATCTTCACAGGGGTTCTTCACCCCTCCACTTT. Translated, it gives CASSLDLHRGSSPLHF.